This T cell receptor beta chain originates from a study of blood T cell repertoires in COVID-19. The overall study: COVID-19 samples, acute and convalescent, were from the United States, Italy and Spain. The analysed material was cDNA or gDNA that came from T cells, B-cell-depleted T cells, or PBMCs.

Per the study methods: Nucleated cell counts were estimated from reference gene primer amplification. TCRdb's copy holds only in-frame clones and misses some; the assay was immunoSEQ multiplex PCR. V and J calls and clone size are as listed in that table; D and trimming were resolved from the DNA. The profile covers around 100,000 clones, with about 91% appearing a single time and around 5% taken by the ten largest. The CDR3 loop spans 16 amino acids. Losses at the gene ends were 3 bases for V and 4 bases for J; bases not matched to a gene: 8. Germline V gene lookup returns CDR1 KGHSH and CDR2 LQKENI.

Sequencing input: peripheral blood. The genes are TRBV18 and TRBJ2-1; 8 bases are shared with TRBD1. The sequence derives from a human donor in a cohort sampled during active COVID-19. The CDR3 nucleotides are TGTGCCAGCTCACCGATGACAGGGGCCGATTACAATGAGCAGTTCTTC. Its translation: CASSPMTGADYNEQFF.